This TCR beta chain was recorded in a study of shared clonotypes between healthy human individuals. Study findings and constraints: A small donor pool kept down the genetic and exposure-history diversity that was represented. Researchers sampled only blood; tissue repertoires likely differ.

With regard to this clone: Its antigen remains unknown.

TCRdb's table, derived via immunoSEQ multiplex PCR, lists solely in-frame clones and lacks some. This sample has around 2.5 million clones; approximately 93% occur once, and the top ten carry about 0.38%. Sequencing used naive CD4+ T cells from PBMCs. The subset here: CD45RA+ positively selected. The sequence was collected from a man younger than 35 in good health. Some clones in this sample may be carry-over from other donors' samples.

The CDR3 DNA reads TGCAGCGTTGGCCAGCGGGACAGGGTATCTGGGGCCAACGTCCTGACTTTC. As protein: CSVGQRDRVSGANVLTF. The V and J genes are TRBV29-1 and TRBJ2-6; the match to TRBD1 covers 9 bases. Germline V gene data show CDR1 as SQVTM and CDR2 as ANQGSEA. J was trimmed by 1 base and V by 4 bases; bases with no gene match: 8. The CDR3 extends over 17 amino acids.